The following is a T cell receptor (beta chain) sequence with its context. Its target is unknown. This sample was taken from a study of cytomegalovirus exposure and HLA in healthy donors. Germline CDR1 is SGHTA and CDR2 is FQGNSA. The CDR3 is 14 residues long. V was cut by 5 bases and J by 8 bases, with 16 bases left in between. Findings of the study overall: As was reported, the classifier diagnosed cytomegalovirus status with high specificity and sensitivity. Some TCR beta chains (164 of them) were listed as cytomegalovirus-associated.

The PCR contained 60 Vbeta and 13 Jbeta primers. Here immunoSEQ multiplex PCR was the method, and the copy in TCRdb shows in-frame clones only, minus some. The data show approximately 130,000 clones, over 65% seen once. The V gene is TRBV7-2, the J gene TRBJ2-1; a weak D match, TRBD2 (6 bases). Sequences were obtained from PBMCs. This receptor was obtained from a man aged 45 to 65 in good health and CMV-seronegative. Written as DNA, the CDR3 is TGTGCCAGCAGCATTCATGGAGGGTTCGATGAGCAGTTCTTC. It specifies CASSIHGGFDEQFF.